This T cell receptor (beta chain) is from a study of blood T cell repertoires in COVID-19 (dated by TCRdb to 2019 to 2021). Turning to the overall study: Samples from collaborators originated in the United States, Italy and Spain and spanned both the acute and convalescent phases of COVID-19. The material from the prospective study consisted of cDNA or gDNA derived from T cells, B-cell-depleted T cells, or PBMCs. Deeply sampled blood TCRbeta repertoires from subjects exposed to, actively infected with, or recovered from COVID-19 were included in the dataset. The repertoires were released in a freely available public database meant as a resource for research on the immune response to SARS-CoV-2. The samples were drawn from the first 160 participants of the ongoing ImmuneRACE study and from 1,254 subjects provided by 6 global collaborators. The sample metadata nearly always contained a de-identified subject ID, COVID-19 status, age in years and sex. HLA class I and class II types, where available, came from metadata supplied by the sample provider rather than from assay-based typing.

This clone was recorded a few times. Its antigen is not yet known. Base qualities are missing; no much larger clone stands one base away. The CDR3 spans 15 residues, from the cysteine through the phenylalanine. Only the CDR3 region is kept as DNA, spanning 45 bases read in frame from base 1. CDR1 and CDR2 were assigned from the germline V gene as MDHEN and SYDVKM. Between the V and J ends, shortened by 2 bases and 0 bases respectively, the junction contains 10 bases. Each collaborating institution followed its own protocols to collect whole blood in K2EDTA tubes. Collaborator samples were shipped for TCRbeta analysis as frozen whole blood, isolated PBMCs, or DNA extracted from either sample type. Study-wide findings and limitations: The amount of clinical and demographic metadata varied by source and participant and was provided uncurated.

TCRbeta CDR3 regions were amplified from genomic DNA using the immunoSEQ Assay, a bias-controlled multiplex PCR. Concerning the study's data processing: The number of nucleated cells in each sample was estimated from the amplification of reference gene primers within the assay. To quantify the absolute abundance of each unique TCRbeta CDR3 rearrangement, sequence reads were collapsed and filtered. For each sample, productive Simpson clonality was calculated as the square root of Simpson's diversity index over productive rearrangements. TCRdb re-hosts the immuneACCESS table, in-frame sequences only. Its copies lack some clones; in the studies checked, an unresolved V gene accounts for under half of them, and the cause for the rest is not known. V, J and clone size reflect that table, while D and trimming were determined from the DNA. Within this sample are some 180,000 clones, with around 85% of them counted one time only. Roughly 8.2% of the sample belongs to the ten largest clones.

This TCR came from a woman aged 55-75 years with acute or convalescent COVID-19. The sample taken for sequencing was peripheral blood. The chain links TRBV28 with TRBJ1-1, with no reliable assignment of the D segment. The nucleotides read TGTGCCAGCAGTTTAACCAGTTTCATGAACACTGAAGCTTTCTTT. It encodes CASSLTSFMNTEAFF.